Shown below are 22 T cell receptor beta chains from a single sample sequenced in a study of T cell responses to AZD1222 COVID-19 vaccine. Sequencing used immunoSEQ multiplex PCR; TCRdb keeps in-frame clones, though not all of them. The sample carries over 150,000 clones, approximately 90% recorded once. This specimen was peripheral blood, taken on day 0 of AZD1222 vaccination. The receptors come from an adult in good health.

This chain joins TRBV4-3 and TRBJ1-2; D ambiguous. CDR1 is LGHNA and CDR2 is YSLEER in the germline V gene. This CDR3 spans 13 amino acids. The V gene lost 0 bases and the J gene lost 8 bases, with 10 bases spanning the gap. The CDR3 loop reads CASSQDARAGYTF. CDR3 nucleotides: TGCGCCAGCAGCCAAGATGCGCGGGCAGGCTACACCTTC.

The J gene is TRBJ1-3, the V gene TRBV6-5; 8 bases line up with TRBD1. This CDR3 has 14 amino acids. J was trimmed by 8 bases and V by 5 bases; bases with no gene match: 8. Germline V gene sequence: CDR1 MNHEY, CDR2 SVGAGI. The CDR3 region has the DNA TGTGCCAGCAGTCGGGACAGGCGGGGGGACACCATATATTTT. It specifies CASSRDRRGDTIYF.

The chain is built from TRBV27 and TRBJ2-5; D remains unclear. Trimming took 9 bases from V and 5 from J, leaving 7 bases between them. The CDR3 has 10 amino acids. Germline CDR1 MNHEY, CDR2 SMNVEV (reference sequence). The CDR3 is CARAEETQYF. The DNA of the CDR3 is TGTGCCAGGGCGGAGGAGACCCAGTACTTC.

The chain is built from TRBV12-3 or TRBV12-4 and TRBJ1-2; 8 positions agree with TRBD1. CDR3 length: 12 residues. J was trimmed by 11 bases and V by 6 bases; bases with no gene match: 8. The CDR3 nucleotides read TGTGCCAGCAGCCCTAACGGACAGGGTTACACCTTC. Amino acid sequence: CASSPNGQGYTF.

The V and J genes are TRBV4-3 and TRBJ2-2; 8 bases map to TRBD2. The CDR3 spans 15 residues. V shed 4 bases, J shed 6 bases, and the junction held 7 bases outside the gene matches. The V gene's germline CDR1 is LGHNA and CDR2 YSLEER. CDR3 sequence: CASSPQLAAPGELFF. CDR3 DNA: TGCGCCAGCAGCCCCCAACTAGCGGCCCCCGGGGAGCTGTTTTTT.

This clone was seen only once. V gene TRBV2 combines with J gene TRBJ2-1; 10 bases align to TRBD1. CDR1 and CDR2 (germline): SNHLY, FYNNEI. The CDR3 spans 16 residues. V trimming: 1 base; J trimming: 8 bases; junction bases outside the gene matches: 8. This CDR3 reads CASSEGTGQGNDEQFF. The CDR3 nucleotides read TGTGCCAGCAGTGAAGGAACGGGACAGGGGAACGATGAGCAGTTCTTC.

This chain links TRBV6-5 with TRBJ2-1; no clear D. The germline gives CDR1 MNHEY, CDR2 SVGAGI. V lost 2 bases, J lost 2 bases, and 7 bases lay in between. There are 14 residues in the CDR3. CDR3 nucleotides: TGTGCCAGCAGTTACACCGGCCCCTACAATGAGCAGTTCTTC. Amino acid sequence: CASSYTGPYNEQFF.

J is TRBJ2-5 and V is TRBV6-5; TRBD1 aligns across 12 bases. The V gene end was trimmed by 5 bases and the J gene end by 4 bases; junction bases not matched to a gene: 2. The CDR3 is 14 amino acids. Germline V gene sequence: CDR1 MNHEY, CDR2 SVGAGI. The chain's CDR3 is CASSRDRGRETQYF. The DNA of the CDR3 is TGTGCCAGCAGTCGGGACAGGGGGCGAGAGACCCAGTACTTC.

The chain recombines TRBV7-9 with TRBJ2-1, with TRBD2 identical over 9 bases. The CDR3 is 18 amino acids. The V segment lost 0 bases and the J segment 10 bases; nucleotides outside the gene matches: 16. CDR1 is SEHNR, CDR2 FQNEAQ, per germline (reference sequence). The CDR3 loop reads CASSLASSGTLPGVEQFF. The CDR3 DNA follows: TGTGCCAGCAGCTTAGCGTCTAGCGGGACCTTACCCGGCGTCGAGCAGTTCTTC.

The rearrangement uses TRBV6-5 and TRBJ2-3; TRBD1 matches 10 bases. Germline V gives CDR1 MNHEY, CDR2 SVGAGI. J lost 3 bases, V lost 10 bases, and 7 bases had no gene match. This CDR3 region has 14 residues. CDR3 in DNA: TGTGCCACCCGACGGACAGGGGGAACAGATACGCAGTATTTT. It translates to CATRRTGGTDTQYF.

V gene TRBV10-2 combines with J gene TRBJ1-1, with D possibly being TRBD1 (5 bases). From germline, CDR1 is WSHSY and CDR2 SAAADI. The CDR3 is made up of 14 amino acids. Trimming left V 2 bases short and J 1 base short, with 8 bases between. CDR3 sequence reads: CASSEPTGNTEAFF. Here the CDR3 DNA reads TGCGCCAGCAGTGAGCCCACAGGGAACACTGAAGCTTTCTTT.

The chain uses TRBV13 and TRBJ2-7, with TRBD1 identical over 9 bases. The CDR3 runs to 15 residues. Germline CDR1 and CDR2: PRHDT and FYEKMQ (reference sequence). The ends lost 4 bases at V and 3 bases at J; junction bases unmatched: 7. The CDR3 nucleotides read TGTGCCAGCAGCTCCACAGGGGGCGCCAGCTACGAGCAGTACTTC. This codes for CASSSTGGASYEQYF.

For the CDR3, the DNA is TGTGCCAGCAGCTCCCAGGGTGCAACTAATGAAAAACTGTTTTTT. Its translation is CASSSQGATNEKLFF. The V call is TRBV5-6, the J call TRBJ1-4, with D perhaps TRBD1 (5 bases). Germline-derived CDR1 and CDR2 are SGHDT and YYEEEE. The germline V and J ends were trimmed by 3 bases and 0 bases, with 9 bases remaining between them. The CDR3 loop spans 15 amino acids.

The chain employs TRBV20-1 and TRBJ1-1, with TRBD1 matching 7 bases. Trimming took 3 bases from V and 5 from J; bases not matched to a gene: 6. The CDR3 is 13 amino acids. CDR1 and CDR2 from the germline V gene are DFQATT and SNEGSKA (reference sequence). The CDR3 protein is CSASSQGGTEAFF. The CDR3 DNA reads TGCAGTGCTAGTTCCCAGGGGGGTACTGAAGCTTTCTTT.

The chain joins TRBV27 to TRBJ1-6, with D tentatively TRBD1 (5 bases). Germline CDR1 is MNHEY and CDR2 is SMNVEV (reference sequence). V gave up 5 bases and J gave up 10 bases, with 15 bases separating them. This CDR3 spans 14 amino acids. The CDR3 loop reads CASSLKTAYSPLHF. DNA of the CDR3: TGTGCCAGCAGTCTCAAGACAGCGTACTCACCCCTCCACTTT.

The V call is TRBV3-1 (or the pseudogene TRBV3-2), the J call TRBJ1-6; TRBD1 agrees at 10 bases. CDR1 is LGHDT and CDR2 is YNNKEL in the germline V gene (reference sequence). The J segment lost 10 bases and the V segment lost 9 bases, leaving 6 bases of the junction unmatched. The CDR3 has 13 amino acids. CDR3 coding DNA: TGTGCCAGGGACAGGGGGGGAGGGTCACCCCTCCACTTT. Translation: CARDRGGGSPLHF.

This chain connects TRBV10-3 to TRBJ2-7, with D possibly TRBD2 on 7 matching bases. With 0 bases removed from V and 2 bases from J, the gap between germline ends came to 8 bases. CDR3 length equals 14 residues. The germline gives CDR1 ENHRY, CDR2 SYGVKD. The CDR3 region has the DNA TGTGCCATCAGTGAGTCGCGGGGGCCCTACGAGCAGTACTTC. Protein product: CAISESRGPYEQYF.

The gene calls are TRBV27 and TRBJ1-1, with unresolved D. CDR3 length equals 16 residues. Trimming shortened V by 5 bases and J by 3 bases, and 19 bases separated the two germline ends. Germline CDR1 reads MNHEY; CDR2 reads SMNVEV (reference sequence). The CDR3 coding sequence is TGTGCCAGCAGTCCCCAGCCAATCTTTCTAGACACTGAAGCTTTCTTT. Encoded protein: CASSPQPIFLDTEAFF.

V gene TRBV27 combines with J gene TRBJ2-2; TRBD2 matches at 12 bases. The CDR3 covers 18 residues. V lost 5 bases, J lost 4 bases, and 11 bases stayed unmatched. Germline V gives CDR1 MNHEY, CDR2 SMNVEV (reference sequence). The CDR3 nucleotides read TGTGCCAGCAGTCCCACGTGGCTAGCGGGGGGGCCCACCGGGGAGCTGTTTTTT. This codes for CASSPTWLAGGPTGELFF.

The rearrangement uses TRBV6-5 and TRBJ1-1; D is unresolved. The V and J ends lost 6 bases and 5 bases respectively, with 16 bases between them. This CDR3 has 14 amino acids. CDR1 is MNHEY and CDR2 is SVGAGI in the germline V gene. In nucleotides, the CDR3 is TGTGCCAGCAGGGACCCCCCAAGGGAGACTGAAGCTTTCTTT. Translated, it gives CASRDPPRETEAFF.

V and J are TRBV5-4 and TRBJ2-2; D may be TRBD1 or TRBD2 (5 bases each). Germline V gene data show CDR1 as SGHNT and CDR2 as YYREEE (reference sequence). The germline V and J ends were trimmed by 0 bases and 0 bases, with 9 bases remaining between them. CDR3 length: 16 residues. The CDR3 coding sequence is TGTGCCAGCAGCTTGGACGGGACCTCGAACACCGGGGAGCTGTTTTTT. Residues: CASSLDGTSNTGELFF.

The chain joins TRBV7-3 to TRBJ1-6, with 9 bases fitting TRBD1. CDR1 SGHTA and CDR2 FQGTGA come from the germline V gene. Trimming removed 5 bases from V and 7 bases from J; junction bases left unmatched: 6. The CDR3 loop spans 15 amino acids. The chain's CDR3 is CASSEGTGNNSPLHF. The CDR3 DNA reads as TGTGCCAGCAGCGAAGGGACAGGGAACAATTCACCCCTCCACTTT.